The text below deals with one T cell receptor (beta chain). The antigen is unknown. Germline V lookup: CDR1 MNHEY, CDR2 SMNVEV (reference sequence). Trimming cost V 5 bases and J 0 bases, with 15 bases left between them. This CDR3 spans 16 amino acids. The data were obtained in a study of resident and recirculating memory T cells in vitiligo. Study conclusions and caveats: Vitiligo lesions lacked a unique dominant clone, and clonality varied.

TCRdb's table, derived via immunoSEQ multiplex PCR, lists solely in-frame clones and lacks some. Of 55,000 to 75,000 clones in the sample, about 89% were seen once. Patients' lesions had not changed for the previous 6 months. The source of this sequence is a male donor with vitiligo. Sequencing was performed on blood. The rearrangement links TRBV27 to TRBJ2-3, with D perhaps TRBD1 (6 bases). CDR3 region: CASSPLDSSSTDTQYF. The DNA for the CDR3 is TGTGCCAGCAGTCCACTGGACAGTTCTAGCACAGATACGCAGTATTTT.